The rows below give T cell receptor beta chains drawn from one sample of a study of T cells in Graves' hyperthyroidism and ophthalmopathy. TCRdb reanalysed the multiplex PCR reads using MiXCR and keeps one entry per CDR3 protein. The sample holds hundreds of thousands of distinct CDR3 sequences, about 15% seen once. The specimen sequenced was blood. These receptors were obtained from a woman between 18 and 30 years old with Graves' ophthalmopathy. Both conserved end residues are part of each CDR3. A D gene is named only where the DNA matches it firmly. The size of a clone is reported for some rows only, either as once, few or many, or as a class for expanded clones.

>.|TRBV28|TRBJ2-1|.
TGTGCCAGCAGTTTAGAAGGGAGCTCTTGGAATGAGCAGTTCTTC
CASSLEGSSWNEQFF
>.|TRBV12-3/TRBV12-4|TRBJ2-2|.
TGTGCCAGCAGGTGGACGGTCAACACCGGGGAGCTGTTTTTT
CASRWTVNTGELFF
>.|TRBV12-3/TRBV12-4|TRBJ1-2|many
TGTGCCAGCAGGCTCCCGGACATGTATGGCTACACCTTC
CASRLPDMYGYTF
>TRBD1|TRBV29-1|TRBJ2-1|.
TGCAGCGTTGATAACACAGGGGGATCGTCCTACAATGAGCAGTTCTTC
CSVDNTGGSSYNEQFF
>.|TRBV20-1|TRBJ2-1|.
TGCAGTGCTAAGGACACTATTAGCTCCTACAATGAGCAGTTCTTC
CSAKDTISSYNEQFF
>.|TRBV2|TRBJ1-1|many
TGTGCCAGCTTACGGGGGAACACTGAAGCTTTCTTT
CASLRGNTEAFF
>.|TRBV28|TRBJ1-2|many
TGTGCCAGCACCGACGGGGGGGCCTCACTAGGCTACACCTTC
CASTDGGASLGYTF
>.|TRBV28|TRBJ2-3|.
TGTGCCAGCAGTTTAAGGGGGCTAGCGGGAGATACGCAGTATTTT
CASSLRGLAGDTQYF
>.|TRBV12-3/TRBV12-4|TRBJ1-1|.
TGTGCCAGCAGTCGTTTTGAGAACACTGAAGCTTTCTTT
CASSRFENTEAFF
>TRBD1|TRBV5-5|TRBJ2-7|.
TGTGCCACCTCCTCCGGGACAGGGGGCTACGAGCAGTACTTC
CATSSGTGGYEQYF
>.|TRBV24-1|TRBJ2-3|many
TGTGCCACCAGTCGTCGGGGCACAGATACGCAGTATTTT
CATSRRGTDTQYF
>.|TRBV20-1|TRBJ1-1|many
TGCAGTGCTAGATATTGGGGAAACACTGAAGCTTTCTTT
CSARYWGNTEAFF
>.|TRBV5-6|TRBJ2-7|many
TGTGCCAGCAGCCGTGACTCGGGCGAGCAGTACTTC
CASSRDSGEQYF
>TRBD2|TRBV20-1|TRBJ2-7|many
TGCAGTGCTAGAGATAAGCGGGAGGGTTACGAGCAGTACTTC
CSARDKREGYEQYF